This T cell receptor beta chain originates from a study of persistence of HIV-infected CD4 T cells. Turning to the study itself: Suppressive ART had lasted a median of approximately 8 years. Anti-CD3/anti-CD28 beads activated more cells than antigen stimulation did. General study results and limits: Degenerate expanded CDR3beta sequences were enriched among CMV- and Gag-responding cells. The rare CMV-responding cells with HIV-1 proviruses were not separately TCR-sequenced.

Sequencing used immunoSEQ version 4 in survey mode. Assay used: immunoSEQ multiplex PCR; TCRdb lists only in-frame clones, some missing. The sample yields tens of thousands of clones, approximately 90% seen once. A note on this clone: Antigen specificity is unknown.

Anti-CD3/anti-CD28 beads served as a nonspecific positive control stimulus. Sorting of responding CD4+ T cells relied on upregulated CD40 ligand together with CD69. The sequence was obtained from an adult man with HIV who was CMV-seropositive. Sequencing was performed on CD4+ T cells sorted from PBMCs after roughly 18-hour stimulation, taken from a patient who received antiretroviral therapy.

The CDR3, as DNA: TGCGCCAGCAGCTTGCCCCTGGGTCGGGGGAATGAGCAGTTCTTC. This codes for CASSLPLGRGNEQFF. The chain links TRBV5-1 to TRBJ2-1, with a tentative D call TRBD2 (6 bases). Between the trimmed V and J ends, which lost 1 base and 7 bases, there was a span of 15 bases. Germline CDR1 reads SGHRS; CDR2 reads YFSETQ. This CDR3 region has 15 residues.